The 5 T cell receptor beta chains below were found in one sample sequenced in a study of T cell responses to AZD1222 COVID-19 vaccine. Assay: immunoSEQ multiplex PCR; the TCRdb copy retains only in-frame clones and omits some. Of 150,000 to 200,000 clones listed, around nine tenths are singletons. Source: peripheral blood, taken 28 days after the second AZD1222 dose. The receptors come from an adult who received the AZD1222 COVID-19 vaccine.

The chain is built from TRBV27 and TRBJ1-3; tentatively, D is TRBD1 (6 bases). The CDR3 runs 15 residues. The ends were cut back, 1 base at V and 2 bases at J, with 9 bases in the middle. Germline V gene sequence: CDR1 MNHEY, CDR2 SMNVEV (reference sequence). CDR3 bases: TGTGCCAGCAGTTTATGGGCAGGGGCTGGAAACACCATATATTTT. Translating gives CASSLWAGAGNTIYF.

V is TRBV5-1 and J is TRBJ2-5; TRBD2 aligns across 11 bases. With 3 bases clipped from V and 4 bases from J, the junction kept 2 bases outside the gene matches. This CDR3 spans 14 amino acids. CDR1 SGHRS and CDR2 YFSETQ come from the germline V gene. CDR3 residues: CASSSSGGRETQYF. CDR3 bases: TGCGCCAGCAGCTCTAGCGGGGGGCGAGAGACCCAGTACTTC.

CDR3 protein: CASSGGDANVKLFF. DNA of the CDR3: TGTGCCAGCAGTGGAGGGGACGCTAACGTAAAACTGTTTTTT. The chain joins TRBV9 to TRBJ1-4; D possibly corresponds to TRBD1 (5 bases). V dropped 5 bases and J dropped 10 bases, with 18 bases sitting between them. This CDR3 has 14 residues. The germline gives CDR1 SGDLS, CDR2 YYNGEE.

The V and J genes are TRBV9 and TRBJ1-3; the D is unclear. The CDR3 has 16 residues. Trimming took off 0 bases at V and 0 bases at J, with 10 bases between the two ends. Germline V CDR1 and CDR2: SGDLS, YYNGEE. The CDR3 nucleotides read TGTGCCAGCAGCGTAGCGGCCTTCAACTCTGGAAACACCATATATTTT. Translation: CASSVAAFNSGNTIYF.

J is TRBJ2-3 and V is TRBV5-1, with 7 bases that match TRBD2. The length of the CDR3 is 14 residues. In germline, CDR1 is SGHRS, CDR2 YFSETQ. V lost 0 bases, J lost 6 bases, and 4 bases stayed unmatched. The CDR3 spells CASSLGLAGDTQYF. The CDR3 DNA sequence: TGCGCCAGCAGCTTGGGACTAGCAGGGGATACGCAGTATTTT.